This T cell receptor beta chain was documented in a study of T cells after yellow fever vaccination. Study-wide background: The fractions with low cell numbers were processed using SMART-Seq v4 Ultra Low Input. Whole-study findings and limits: The secondary T-cell response peaked on day 5, not day 15, but was weaker. Abundant bulk-derived clonotypes could contaminate FACS-sorted repertoires.

Making TCR cDNA involved 5'RACE template switching, which added UMIs and a universal primer site. TCRdb used MiXCR to reprocess the 5' RACE reads, holding one entry per CDR3 protein. The table has nearly 300,000 distinct CDR3 sequences, around 8.6% seen once; the top ten hold 3% to 3.5%. In this sample, this clonotype turned up a few times. As yet, its antigen is unknown. Looked up from germline, CDR1 is SGHDN and CDR2 is FVKESK. Between the trimmed V and J ends, which lost 3 bases and 4 bases, there was a span of 15 bases. The CDR3 totals 16 residues. J is TRBJ1-4 and V is TRBV14, with D possibly being TRBD1 (6 bases). The source material was CD4+ T cells sorted from PBMCs, sampled 5 days after the yellow fever booster vaccination. The sequence was collected from a young man who received the YFV17D yellow fever vaccine. CDR3 DNA sequence: TGTGCCAGCAGCCATCCCAGAACAGGGATTAATGAAAAACTGTTTTTT. It is translated as CASSHPRTGINEKLFF.